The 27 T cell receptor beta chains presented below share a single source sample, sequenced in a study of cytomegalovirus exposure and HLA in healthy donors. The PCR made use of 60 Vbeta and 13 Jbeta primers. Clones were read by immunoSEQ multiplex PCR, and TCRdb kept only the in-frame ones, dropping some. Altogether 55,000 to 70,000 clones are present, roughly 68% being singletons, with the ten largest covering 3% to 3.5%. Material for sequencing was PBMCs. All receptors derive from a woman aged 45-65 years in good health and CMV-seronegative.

CDR3 sequence reads: CASSLSPGPFYEQYF. The CDR3, as DNA: TGTGCCAGCAGCTTATCCCCAGGTCCTTTCTACGAGCAGTACTTC. V usage is TRBV7-3 and J usage is TRBJ2-7; unclear D gene. The CDR3 spans 15 residues. Looked up from germline, CDR1 is SGHTA and CDR2 is FQGTGA. The V end was cut by 2 bases, the J end by 3 bases, with 14 bases between.

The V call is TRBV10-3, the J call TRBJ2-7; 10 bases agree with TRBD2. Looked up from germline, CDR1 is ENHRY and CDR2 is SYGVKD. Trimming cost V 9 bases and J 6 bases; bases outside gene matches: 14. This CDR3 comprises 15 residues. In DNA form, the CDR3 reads TGTGCCATTAGGGGGGTGTTCCTAGCGGGAGCCGAGCAGTACTTC. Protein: CAIRGVFLAGAEQYF.

The CDR3: CASSLEGRGIYGYTF. CDR3 in DNA: TGTGCCAGCAGCTTAGAAGGTCGGGGGATCTATGGCTACACCTTC. The rearrangement joins TRBV7-6 to TRBJ1-2; possible D gene TRBD1, 5 bases. Looked up from germline, CDR1 is SGHVS and CDR2 is FNYEAQ. V was trimmed by 1 base and J by 4 bases, leaving 13 bases between them. This CDR3 region has 15 residues.

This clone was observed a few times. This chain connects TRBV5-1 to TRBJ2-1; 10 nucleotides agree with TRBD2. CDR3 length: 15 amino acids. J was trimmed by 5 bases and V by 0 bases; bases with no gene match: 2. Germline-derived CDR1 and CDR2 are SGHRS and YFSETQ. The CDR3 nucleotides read TGCGCCAGCAGCTTGGAAGCGGGGGGGCACAATGAGCAGTTCTTC. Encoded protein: CASSLEAGGHNEQFF.

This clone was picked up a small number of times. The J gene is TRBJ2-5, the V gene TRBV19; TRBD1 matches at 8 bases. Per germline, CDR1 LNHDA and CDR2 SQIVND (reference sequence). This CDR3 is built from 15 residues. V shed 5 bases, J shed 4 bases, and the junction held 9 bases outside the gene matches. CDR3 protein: CASSRIQGAGETQYF. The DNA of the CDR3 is TGTGCCAGTAGTCGAATCCAGGGGGCCGGAGAGACCCAGTACTTC.

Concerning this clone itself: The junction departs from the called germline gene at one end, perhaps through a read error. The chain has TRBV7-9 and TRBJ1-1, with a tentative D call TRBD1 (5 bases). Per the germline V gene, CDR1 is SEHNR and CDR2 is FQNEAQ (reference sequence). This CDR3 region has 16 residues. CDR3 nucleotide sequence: TGTTCCAGCAGCTCCCCCATGGGGGGATCTATCACTGAAGCTTTCTTT. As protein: CSSSSPMGGSITEAFF.

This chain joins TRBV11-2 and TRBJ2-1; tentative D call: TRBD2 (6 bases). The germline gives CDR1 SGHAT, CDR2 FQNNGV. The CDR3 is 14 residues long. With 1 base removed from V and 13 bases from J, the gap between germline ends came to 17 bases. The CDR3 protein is CASSLVSSGLPQFF. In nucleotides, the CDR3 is TGTGCCAGCAGCTTAGTTTCGTCGGGACTCCCCCAGTTCTTC.

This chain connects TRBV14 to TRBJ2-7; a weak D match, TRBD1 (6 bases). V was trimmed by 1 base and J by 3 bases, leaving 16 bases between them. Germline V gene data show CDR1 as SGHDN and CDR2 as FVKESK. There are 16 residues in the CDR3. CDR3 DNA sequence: TGTGCCAGCAGCCAAGGTTCCGGGACAAAGTTCTACGAGCAGTACTTC. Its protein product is CASSQGSGTKFYEQYF.

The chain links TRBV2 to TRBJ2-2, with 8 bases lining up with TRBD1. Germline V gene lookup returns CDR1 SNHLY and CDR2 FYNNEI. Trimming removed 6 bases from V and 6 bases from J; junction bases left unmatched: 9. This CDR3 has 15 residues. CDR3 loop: CASRADRVGAGELFF. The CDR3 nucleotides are TGTGCCAGCAGAGCGGACAGGGTAGGGGCCGGGGAGCTGTTTTTT.

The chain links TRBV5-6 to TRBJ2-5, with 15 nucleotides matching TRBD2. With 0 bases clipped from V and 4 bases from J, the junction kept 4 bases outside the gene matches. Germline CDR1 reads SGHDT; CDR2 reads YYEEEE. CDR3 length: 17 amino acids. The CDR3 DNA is TGTGCCAGCAGCTTGGAACGGGGACTAGCGGGAGGAGAGACCCAGTACTTC. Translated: CASSLERGLAGGETQYF. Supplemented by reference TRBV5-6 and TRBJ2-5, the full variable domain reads DAGVTQSPTHLIKTRGQQVTLRCSPKSGHDTVSWYQQALGQGPQFIFQYYEEEERQRGNFPDRFSGHQFPNYSSELNVNALLLGDSALYLCASSLERGLAGGETQYFGPGTRLLVL.

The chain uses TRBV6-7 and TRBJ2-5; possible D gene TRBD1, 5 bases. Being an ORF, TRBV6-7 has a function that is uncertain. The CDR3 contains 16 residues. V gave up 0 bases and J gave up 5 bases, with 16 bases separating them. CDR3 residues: CASSYSLGAVKETQYF. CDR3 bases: TGTGCCAGCAGTTACTCATTAGGGGCGGTGAAGGAGACCCAGTACTTC.

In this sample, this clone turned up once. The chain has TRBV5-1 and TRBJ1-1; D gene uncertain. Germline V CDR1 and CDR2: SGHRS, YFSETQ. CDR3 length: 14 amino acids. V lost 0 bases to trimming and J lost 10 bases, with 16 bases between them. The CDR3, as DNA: TGCGCCAGCAGCTTGGCCGGGAACCCCGAGGGAGCTTTCTTT. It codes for CASSLAGNPEGAFF.

Here the CDR3 DNA reads TGTGCCAGCAGCTTAGAACGAGGGATAGGTCAGCCCCAGCATTTT. Translating it yields CASSLERGIGQPQHF. The chain employs TRBV7-8 and TRBJ1-5, with unresolved D. Germline V gene lookup returns CDR1 SGHVS and CDR2 FQNEAQ. The CDR3 contains 15 residues. V gave up 1 base and J gave up 6 bases, with 13 bases separating them.

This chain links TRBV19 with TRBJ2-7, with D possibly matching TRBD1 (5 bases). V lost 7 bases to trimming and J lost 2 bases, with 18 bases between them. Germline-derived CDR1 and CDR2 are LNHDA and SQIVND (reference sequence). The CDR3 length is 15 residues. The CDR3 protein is CASTKGSAATYEQYF. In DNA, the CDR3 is TGTGCCAGTACCAAGGGGTCAGCAGCGACCTACGAGCAGTACTTC.

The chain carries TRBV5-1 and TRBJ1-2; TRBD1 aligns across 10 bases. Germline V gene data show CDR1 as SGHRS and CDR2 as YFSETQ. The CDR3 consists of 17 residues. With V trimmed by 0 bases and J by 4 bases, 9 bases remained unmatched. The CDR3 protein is CASSLDPTGGGGYGYTF. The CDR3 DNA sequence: TGCGCCAGCAGCTTGGACCCGACAGGGGGCGGGGGCTATGGCTACACCTTC.

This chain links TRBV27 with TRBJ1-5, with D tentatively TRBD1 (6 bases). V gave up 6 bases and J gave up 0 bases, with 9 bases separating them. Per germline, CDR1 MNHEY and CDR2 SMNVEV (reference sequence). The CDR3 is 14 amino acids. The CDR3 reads CASRRTDSNQPQHF. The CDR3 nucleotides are TGTGCCAGCAGACGGACAGATAGCAATCAGCCCCAGCATTTT.

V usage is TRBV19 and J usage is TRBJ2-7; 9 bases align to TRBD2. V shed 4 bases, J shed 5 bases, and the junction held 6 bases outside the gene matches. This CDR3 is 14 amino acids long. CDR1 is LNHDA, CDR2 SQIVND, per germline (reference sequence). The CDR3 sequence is CASSKLAGFHEQYF. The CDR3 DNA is TGTGCCAGTAGTAAGCTAGCGGGGTTCCACGAGCAGTACTTC.

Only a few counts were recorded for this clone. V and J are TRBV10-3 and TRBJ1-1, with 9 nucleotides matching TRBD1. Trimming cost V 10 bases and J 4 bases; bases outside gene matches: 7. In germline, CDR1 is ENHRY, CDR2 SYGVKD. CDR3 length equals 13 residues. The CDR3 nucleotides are TGTGCCACCTGGGGACAGGGAGGCACTGAAGCTTTCTTT. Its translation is CATWGQGGTEAFF.

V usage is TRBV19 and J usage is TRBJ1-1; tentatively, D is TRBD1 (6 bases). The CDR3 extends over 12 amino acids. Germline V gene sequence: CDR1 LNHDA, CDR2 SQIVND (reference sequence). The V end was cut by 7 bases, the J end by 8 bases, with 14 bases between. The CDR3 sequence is CASMGDKDEAFF. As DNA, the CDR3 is TGTGCCAGTATGGGGGACAAAGACGAAGCTTTCTTT. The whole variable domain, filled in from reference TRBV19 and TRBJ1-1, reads DGGITQSPKYLFRKEGQNVTLSCEQNLNHDAMYWYRQDPGQGLRLIYYSQIVNDFQKGDIAEGYSVSREKKESFPLTVTSAQKNPTAFYLCASMGDKDEAFFGQGTRLTVV.

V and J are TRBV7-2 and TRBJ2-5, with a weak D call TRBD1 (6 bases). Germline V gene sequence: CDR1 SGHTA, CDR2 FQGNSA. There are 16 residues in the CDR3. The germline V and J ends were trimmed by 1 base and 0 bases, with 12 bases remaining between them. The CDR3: CASSLGPGTNQETQYF. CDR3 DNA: TGTGCCAGCAGCTTAGGCCCCGGGACAAACCAAGAGACCCAGTACTTC.

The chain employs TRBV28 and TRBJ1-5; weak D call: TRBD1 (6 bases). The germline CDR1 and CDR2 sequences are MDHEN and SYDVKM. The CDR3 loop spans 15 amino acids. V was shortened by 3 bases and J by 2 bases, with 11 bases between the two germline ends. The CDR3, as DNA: TGTGCCAGCAGTTTCAGGGGAAAAGGCAATCAGCCCCAGCATTTT. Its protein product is CASSFRGKGNQPQHF.

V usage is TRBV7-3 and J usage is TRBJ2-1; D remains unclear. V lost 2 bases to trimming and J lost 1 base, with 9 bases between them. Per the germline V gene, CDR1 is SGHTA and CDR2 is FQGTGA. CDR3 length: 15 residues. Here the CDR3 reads CASSLGTPSYNEQFF. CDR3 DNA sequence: TGTGCCAGCAGCTTAGGCACCCCTTCCTACAATGAGCAGTTCTTC.

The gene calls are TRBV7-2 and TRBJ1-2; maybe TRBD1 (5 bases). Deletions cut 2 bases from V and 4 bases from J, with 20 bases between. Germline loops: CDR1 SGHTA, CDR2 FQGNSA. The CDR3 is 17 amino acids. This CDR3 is CASSLSLTQGGGYGYTF. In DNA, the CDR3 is TGTGCCAGCAGCTTATCCCTGACCCAGGGCGGGGGCTATGGCTACACCTTC.

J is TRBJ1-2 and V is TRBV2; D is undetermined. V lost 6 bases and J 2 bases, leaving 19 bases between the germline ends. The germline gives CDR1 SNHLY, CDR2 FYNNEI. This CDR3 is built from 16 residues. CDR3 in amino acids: CASRFEGLDPNYGYTF. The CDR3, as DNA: TGTGCCAGCAGGTTTGAAGGACTGGACCCAAACTATGGCTACACCTTC.

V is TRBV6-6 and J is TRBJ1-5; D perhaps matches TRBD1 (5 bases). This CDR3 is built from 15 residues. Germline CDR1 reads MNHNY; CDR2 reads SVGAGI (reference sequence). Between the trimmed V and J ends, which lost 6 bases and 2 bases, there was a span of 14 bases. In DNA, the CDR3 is TGTGCCAGCAGAATCGGGGGGGATGGCAATCAGCCCCAGCATTTT. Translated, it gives CASRIGGDGNQPQHF.

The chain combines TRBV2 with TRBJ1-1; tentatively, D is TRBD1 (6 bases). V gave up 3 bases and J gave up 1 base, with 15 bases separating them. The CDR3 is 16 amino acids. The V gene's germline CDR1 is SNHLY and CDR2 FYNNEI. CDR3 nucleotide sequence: TGTGCCAGCAGTGAGGGCCCAGGGGCTACGAACACTGAAGCTTTCTTT. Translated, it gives CASSEGPGATNTEAFF.

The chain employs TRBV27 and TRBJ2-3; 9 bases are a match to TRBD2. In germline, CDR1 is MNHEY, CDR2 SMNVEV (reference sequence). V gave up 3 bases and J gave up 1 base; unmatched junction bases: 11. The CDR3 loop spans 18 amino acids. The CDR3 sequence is CASSFYRTRTSGTDTQYF. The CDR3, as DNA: TGTGCCAGCAGTTTCTACCGAACAAGGACTAGCGGCACAGATACGCAGTATTTT.